These 19 T cell receptor beta chains were all obtained from the same sample, sequenced in a study of identical twins. TCRdb fed the 5' RACE reads into MiXCR, producing one record per CDR3 protein. The table includes roughly 220,000 distinct CDR3 sequences, 6.5% detected once. These same records also appear under a second study, on T cells expressing NK-cell markers.

Sequencing was carried out using CD8+ T cells sorted from blood. These receptor sequences come from a woman aged 18-29 years in good health.

The sample holds many counts of this clonotype. The chain links TRBV15 to TRBJ2-1; the match to TRBD2 covers 8 bases. CDR1 is LNHNV and CDR2 is YYDKDF in the germline V gene (reference sequence). CDR3 length equals 15 residues. V shed 0 bases, J shed 3 bases, and the junction held 1 base outside the gene matches. The CDR3 reads CATSREAGDYNEQFF. The CDR3 coding sequence is TGTGCCACCAGCAGAGAAGCGGGAGACTACAATGAGCAGTTCTTC.

The V and J genes are TRBV12-5 and TRBJ2-7, with TRBD1 as a possible D gene (6 bases). Germline V gives CDR1 LGHNT, CDR2 FRNRAP. The CDR3 has 13 residues. The V and J ends lost 1 base and 5 bases respectively, with 9 bases between them. Here the CDR3 reads CASGLGTGNEQYF. As DNA, the CDR3 is TGTGCTAGTGGTTTGGGCACAGGGAACGAGCAGTACTTC.

The chain uses TRBV5-6 and TRBJ2-7; unclear D gene. Germline lookup yields CDR1 SGHDT and CDR2 YYEEEE. Between the trimmed V and J ends, which lost 0 bases and 7 bases, there was a span of 14 bases. The CDR3 contains 14 residues. The CDR3 bases are TGTGCCAGCAGCTTGGGACTCAAGCCTCGAGAGCAGTACTTC. Its translation: CASSLGLKPREQYF.

This clonotype has at least ten counts. This rearrangement joins TRBV29-1 to TRBJ1-1; unclear D gene. The germline V and J ends were trimmed by 7 bases and 7 bases, with 16 bases remaining between them. From germline, CDR1 is SQVTM and CDR2 ANQGSEA. The CDR3 runs to 12 residues. This CDR3 is CSADGVVGEAFF. The CDR3 bases are TGCAGCGCTGACGGGGTTGTTGGTGAAGCTTTCTTT. The entire variable domain, with the rest obtained from reference TRBV29-1 and TRBJ1-1, is as follows: SAVISQKPSRDICQRGTSLTIQCQVDSQVTMMFWYRQQPGQSLTLIATANQGSEATYESGFVIDKFPISRPNLTFSTLTVSNMSPEDSSIYLCSADGVVGEAFFGQGTRLTVV.

This clonotype was counted only a few times. V gene TRBV19 combines with J gene TRBJ2-1, with TRBD2 identical over 7 bases. The CDR3 length is 15 residues. The V and J ends lost 6 bases and 10 bases, in that order; junction bases with no gene match: 15. CDR1 LNHDA and CDR2 SQIVND come from the germline V gene (reference sequence). The CDR3 region has the DNA TGTGCCAGTAGAGACCGGGACTACGCGGGCAGAGAGCAGTTCTTC. Amino acid sequence: CASRDRDYAGREQFF.

This clonotype appeared many times. V and J are TRBV5-1 and TRBJ2-3; a weak D match, TRBD1 (6 bases). This CDR3 is built from 15 residues. V lost 3 bases, J lost 4 bases, and 15 bases lay in between. The germline V gene encodes CDR1 SGHRS and CDR2 YFSETQ. The CDR3 DNA sequence: TGCGCCAGCAGCTCCCTATGGGGGCGGGCAGATACGCAGTATTTT. Protein product: CASSSLWGRADTQYF.

V usage is TRBV10-1 and J usage is TRBJ1-1; TRBD1 might be the D (6 bases). The V gene's germline CDR1 is WNHNN and CDR2 SYGVQD (reference sequence). Trimming removed 5 bases at V and 1 base at J, with 11 bases between. The CDR3 has 14 amino acids. This chain's CDR3 is CASSRTEENTEAFF. The CDR3 DNA reads as TGCGCCAGCAGTAGGACAGAAGAGAACACTGAAGCTTTCTTT.

In this sample, this clonotype turned up many times. V gene TRBV4-1 combines with J gene TRBJ2-7, with D possibly matching TRBD1 (6 bases). The germline V gene has CDR1 MGHRA and CDR2 YSYEKL. CDR3 length equals 13 residues. The V end was cut by 3 bases, the J end by 7 bases, with 13 bases between. The CDR3 spells CASSHSGAEEQYF. The CDR3 coding sequence is TGCGCCAGCAGCCATTCAGGGGCTGAAGAGCAGTACTTC.

The chain has TRBV27 and TRBJ2-2; the D gene is possibly TRBD2 (5 bases). V gave up 2 bases and J gave up 4 bases, with 17 bases separating them. Germline V gene sequence: CDR1 MNHEY, CDR2 SMNVEV (reference sequence). This CDR3 has 17 amino acids. The CDR3 sequence: CASSLILPAAGTGELFF. The CDR3 DNA sequence: TGTGCCAGCAGTTTAATTCTTCCCGCCGCGGGCACCGGGGAGCTGTTTTTT.

This clonotype was detected many times. The chain carries TRBV12-3 or TRBV12-4 and TRBJ2-5; D is perhaps TRBD1 (6 bases). Trimming left V 2 bases short and J 2 bases short, with 9 bases between. The CDR3 extends over 14 amino acids. The CDR3 nucleotides read TGTGCCAGCAGTTTAAGAGGGGGACAAGAGACCCAGTACTTC. Translated, it gives CASSLRGGQETQYF.

This clonotype was seen many times. The chain is built from TRBV20-1 and TRBJ2-5; 12 bases fit TRBD2. Germline V gives CDR1 DFQATT, CDR2 SNEGSKA (reference sequence). J lost 3 bases, V lost 0 bases, and 11 bases had no gene match. The CDR3 has 18 amino acids. CDR3 nucleotide sequence: TGCAGTGCTAGAGACTGGACTAGCGGGACCCCCCTAGAAGAGACCCAGTACTTC. Its translation is CSARDWTSGTPLEETQYF.

In its sample, this clonotype was seen many times. This CDR3 is CASTPYPLAGVEFF. In DNA, the CDR3 is TGTGCCAGCACACCTTATCCCCTAGCGGGAGTAGAGTTCTTC. The chain couples TRBV12-3 or TRBV12-4 to TRBJ2-1; 10 nucleotides agree with TRBD2. Unmatched junction bases numbered 14, after V lost 7 bases and J lost 14 bases. This CDR3 is 14 amino acids long.

In this sample, this clonotype turned up a few times. V and J are TRBV6-5 and TRBJ2-5; 8 nucleotides agree with TRBD2. The CDR3 runs to 19 residues. V gave up 0 bases and J gave up 3 bases; unmatched junction bases: 15. The germline gives CDR1 MNHEY, CDR2 SVGAGI. The CDR3, as DNA: TGTGCCAGCAGTTACTCGCAGGGGAATGGCGGGAGGTTGGAAGAGACCCAGTACTTC. Protein product: CASSYSQGNGGRLEETQYF.

This clonotype was seen only a few times. This chain connects TRBV6-2 or TRBV6-3 to TRBJ2-7; weak D call: TRBD2 (6 bases). The V and J ends lost 8 bases and 3 bases respectively, with 11 bases between them. Germline CDR1 MNHEY, CDR2 SVGEGT. The CDR3 runs 12 residues. The CDR3 region has the DNA TGTGCCAGCGGGGGGACCTACTACGAGCAGTACTTC. Protein product: CASGGTYYEQYF.

This clonotype was seen at least ten times. This chain joins TRBV7-2 and TRBJ2-1; D unclear. This CDR3 region has 15 residues. Germline V CDR1 and CDR2: SGHTA, FQGNSA. The ends were cut back, 0 bases at V and 4 bases at J, with 10 bases in the middle. CDR3 region: CASSLAAPPYNEQFF. CDR3 coding DNA: TGTGCCAGCAGCTTAGCGGCTCCGCCTTACAATGAGCAGTTCTTC.

There are a few counts of this clonotype. The chain uses TRBV13 and TRBJ2-3, with D tentatively TRBD2 (6 bases). The CDR3 covers 15 residues. The germline V and J ends were trimmed by 0 bases and 1 base, with 8 bases remaining between them. From germline, CDR1 is PRHDT and CDR2 FYEKMQ (reference sequence). CDR3 amino acids: CASSLGIAGTDTQYF. The CDR3 DNA is TGTGCCAGCAGCTTAGGAATAGCGGGCACAGATACGCAGTATTTT.

This clonotype was counted many times. This chain links TRBV12-3 or TRBV12-4 with TRBJ1-5, with D uncertain. The CDR3 contains 12 residues. V lost 5 bases and J lost 7, with 9 bases in between. The CDR3 sequence is CASSPGIQPQHF. The CDR3 region has the DNA TGTGCCAGCAGTCCCGGGATACAGCCCCAGCATTTT.

In its sample, this clonotype was seen a few times. The chain uses TRBV6-2 or TRBV6-3 and TRBJ2-7, with a tentative D call TRBD2 (5 bases). The CDR3 is 13 amino acids. Germline-derived CDR1 and CDR2 are MNHEY and SVGEGT. The ends were cut back, 7 bases at V and 2 bases at J, with 12 bases in the middle. CDR3 protein: CASNEGGTYEQYF. The CDR3, as DNA: TGTGCCAGCAATGAGGGCGGAACCTACGAGCAGTACTTC.

This clonotype turned up a few times. The chain has TRBV20-1 and TRBJ1-1; unclear D gene. This CDR3 has 11 amino acids. V lost 1 base and J lost 7, with 7 bases in between. Germline V gene sequence: CDR1 DFQATT, CDR2 SNEGSKA (reference sequence). CDR3 in DNA: TGCAGTGCTAGAGGGGTTTTTGAAGCTTTCTTT. As protein: CSARGVFEAFF.